Sequencing of this T cell receptor beta chain was carried out in a study of T cells after posttransplantation cyclophosphamide (dated by TCRdb to about 2016). Regarding the complete study: T cell repertoire reconstitution was tracked by TRB sequencing after myeloablative bone marrow transplantation in which posttransplantation cyclophosphamide was used as GVHD prophylaxis. Samples from under 40 PTCy-treated patients and under 20 related bone marrow donors of those patients were subjected to antigen receptor sequencing. Blood from all 30 or so PTCy patients with 1-year posttransplant specimens was subjected to TRB sequencing. Up to about 3 additional blood samples from 2 to 5.2 years after transplant were also TRB-sequenced in 3 patients, as was pretransplant blood from 4 patients. Because TRA and TRB clonality correlated tightly in 9 samples, the subsequent TCR analyses were limited to TRB only. Public TRB sequences were queried against a database of over 3,600 sequences associated with responses to pathogens, tumor antigens, self-antigens and alloantigens.

To note about this clone: The antigen it recognizes is unknown. No much larger clonotype is one base removed from it; base qualities were not supplied.

TRB sequencing used genomic DNA with the immunoSEQ assay at survey resolution or the hsTCRB kit. Regarding the original processing steps: Initial read processing used immunoSEQ software, and repertoire analyses used the LymphoSeq R package. Clonality was computed as 1 minus normalized Shannon entropy; Gini coefficient was also calculated for each TRB dataset. To infer phenotypes in unsorted samples, TRB sequences from sorted subsets of the recipient or donor were mapped onto the unsorted samples of the same recipient. TCRdb re-hosts the immuneACCESS table, in-frame sequences only. Its copies lack some clones; in the studies checked, an unresolved V gene accounts for under half of them, and the cause for the rest is not known. Clone size and the V and J calls come from that table; the DNA yielded D and trimming. This sample holds about 8,500 clones; about 85% were observed only once. The ten biggest clones cover roughly 24% of the sample.

The cysteine opens and the phenylalanine closes a CDR3 of 16 amino acids. Only the CDR3 portion is preserved as DNA: 48 bases, with reading frame beginning at the first base. V has 0 bases trimmed and J has 1 base trimmed; junction bases matching no gene number 4. The germline V gene provides CDR1 SGDLS and CDR2 YYNGEE. Paper-wide results and their limitations: The TRB repertoires of T cells infiltrating skin or the GI tract showed only limited overlap with the TRB repertoires found in blood. At 1-2 months, donor-recipient similarity was low but rose over the first year, and the later blood repertoires were often dominated by donor CD8+ memory clones. Across the 45 to 55 patients, TRB clonality was highly associated with recipient CMV seropositivity and CMV reactivation, and diversity with PTCy was similar to that in the CNI/methotrexate controls.

The sample's treatment or condition label, decoded: high-dose cyclophosphamide on days +3 and +4 as single-agent GVHD prophylaxis. Busulfan and fludarabine conditioning, a related or unrelated marrow graft, and cyclophosphamide on days +3 and +4 were given to PTCy patients. PTCy-treated patients were drawn from a prospective multi-institutional clinical trial. Mononuclear cells from peripheral blood and bone marrow were separated by Ficoll-Hypaque density centrifugation and then cryopreserved. The source of this sequence is a female patient aged 35 to 55 who received an allogeneic stem cell transplant from an unrelated donor, was CMV-positive, and had no GVHD. After a transplant, not all T cells may be the patient's own; some may come from the graft donor. Sequenced here: PBMCs, sampled after allogeneic stem cell transplant with posttransplant cyclophosphamide. The chain couples TRBV9 to TRBJ1-1, and TRBD1 aligns with 9 junction nucleotides. The sequenced DNA is TGTGCCAGCAGCGTAGCTATGACAGGGGGGAACACTGAAGCTTTCTTT. Its translation reads: CASSVAMTGGNTEAFF.